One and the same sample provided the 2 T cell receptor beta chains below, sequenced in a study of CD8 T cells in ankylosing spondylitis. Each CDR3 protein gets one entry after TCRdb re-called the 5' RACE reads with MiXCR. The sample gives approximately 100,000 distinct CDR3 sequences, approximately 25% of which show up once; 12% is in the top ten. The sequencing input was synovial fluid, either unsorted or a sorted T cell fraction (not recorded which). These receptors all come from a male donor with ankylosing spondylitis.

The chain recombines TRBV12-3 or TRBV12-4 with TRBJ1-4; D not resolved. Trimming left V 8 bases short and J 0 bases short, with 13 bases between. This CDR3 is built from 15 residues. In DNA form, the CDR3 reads TGTGCCAGCGGGAGAGGGAGGGCAACTAATGAAAAACTGTTTTTT. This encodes CASGRGRATNEKLFF.

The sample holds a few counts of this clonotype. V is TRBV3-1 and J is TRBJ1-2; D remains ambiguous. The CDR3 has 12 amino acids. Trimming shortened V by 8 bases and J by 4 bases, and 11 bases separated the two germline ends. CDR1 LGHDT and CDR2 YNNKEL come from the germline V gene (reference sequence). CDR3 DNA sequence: TGTGCCAGCGCCCATAGCGGCTATGGCTACACCTTC. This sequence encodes CASAHSGYGYTF.